Presented here are 29 T cell receptor beta chains from one specimen sequenced in a study of blood T cell repertoires in COVID-19. Libraries were prepared by immunoSEQ multiplex PCR; TCRdb keeps only in-frame clonotypes and omits some of them. The data show some 400,000 clones, with nearly 90% seen just once and about 6.5% held by the top ten. Sequencing input: peripheral blood. These receptors all come from a man younger than 30 with active or convalescent COVID-19.

J is TRBJ2-7 and V is TRBV11-1; 10 bases match TRBD2. CDR1 is SGHAT and CDR2 is FQDESV in the germline V gene (reference sequence). There are 15 residues in the CDR3. The junction had 4 bases not matched to a gene; V was cut back by 3 bases and J by 2 bases. Here the CDR3 reads CASSFSGGATYEQYF. Here the CDR3 DNA reads TGTGCCAGCAGCTTCAGCGGGGGGGCGACCTACGAGCAGTACTTC.

The gene calls are TRBV4-3 and TRBJ1-5; no reliable D call. The germline V and J ends were trimmed by 0 bases and 2 bases, with 17 bases remaining between them. CDR3 length equals 18 residues. Per germline, CDR1 LGHNA and CDR2 YSLEER. Written as DNA, the CDR3 is TGCGCCAGCAGCCAAGATCACCCCCAGCTAGTAGGCAATCAGCCCCAGCATTTT. It translates to CASSQDHPQLVGNQPQHF.

V and J are TRBV11-3 and TRBJ1-6; D gene uncertain. This CDR3 has 13 residues. Germline assignment: CDR1 SGHNT and CDR2 YENEEA. Deletions cut 4 bases from V and 8 bases from J, with 9 bases between. CDR3 amino acids: CASSSGGYSPLHF. In DNA form, the CDR3 reads TGTGCCAGCAGCTCCGGAGGGTATTCACCCCTCCACTTT.

Of note for this clone: A read error may produce the germline difference seen at one junction end. V and J are TRBV2 and TRBJ2-3; D is uncertain. CDR1 and CDR2 from the germline V gene are SNHLY and FYNNEI. This CDR3 is built from 15 residues. CDR3 protein: CANSGRIKSTDTQYF. The CDR3 DNA is TGTGCCAACAGTGGCAGGATTAAGAGCACAGATACGCAGTATTTT.

V is TRBV7-2 and J is TRBJ2-2; the D gene is possibly TRBD1 (5 bases). The V gene lost 3 bases and the J gene lost 0 bases, with 14 bases spanning the gap. The CDR3 has 17 amino acids. Germline CDR1 reads SGHTA; CDR2 reads FQGNSA. CDR3 DNA sequence: TGTGCCAGCAGCTTTCCCCGAAGCAGGGCGAACACCGGGGAGCTGTTTTTT. Translating gives CASSFPRSRANTGELFF.

This rearrangement joins TRBV11-2 to TRBJ2-6; D remains unclear. The V gene's germline CDR1 is SGHAT and CDR2 FQNNGV. V was cut by 2 bases and J by 0 bases, with 11 bases left in between. This CDR3 region has 17 residues. CDR3 nucleotide sequence: TGTGCCAGCAGCTTAACCCAGGTTAGCTCTGGGGCCAACGTCCTGACTTTC. This gives the protein CASSLTQVSSGANVLTF.

The chain employs TRBV7-6 and TRBJ2-7; TRBD1 aligns across 9 bases. There are 14 residues in the CDR3. J was trimmed by 6 bases and V by 5 bases; bases with no gene match: 8. Germline V CDR1 and CDR2: SGHVS, FNYEAQ. The chain's CDR3 is CASSPRDRAFEQYF. The CDR3 region has the DNA TGTGCCAGCAGCCCCCGGGACAGGGCCTTCGAGCAGTACTTC.

This chain uses TRBV27 with TRBJ2-3, with 11 bases aligning to TRBD2. The CDR3 spans 16 residues. V dropped 6 bases and J dropped 2; count of bases not matched to a gene: 7. CDR1 is MNHEY and CDR2 is SMNVEV in the germline V gene (reference sequence). CDR3 nucleotide sequence: TGTGCCAGCAGGCCGGGACTAGCGGACATCACAGATACGCAGTATTTT. The encoded protein is CASRPGLADITDTQYF.

A remark on this clone: The same CDR3 is also encoded by other DNA sequences in this sample. V gene TRBV7-2 combines with J gene TRBJ1-1, with 8 bases aligning to TRBD1. The CDR3 covers 15 residues. Germline CDR1 reads SGHTA; CDR2 reads FQGNSA. V shed 5 bases, J shed 1 base, and the junction held 6 bases outside the gene matches. The CDR3 sequence: CASSSRTGRNTEAFF. The CDR3 DNA reads as TGTGCCAGCAGCAGCCGGACAGGGCGGAACACTGAAGCTTTCTTT.

This chain uses TRBV9 with TRBJ2-2; maybe TRBD2 (5 bases). The CDR3 runs 17 residues. Trimming removed 0 bases from V and 5 bases from J, with 17 bases in between. Germline lookup yields CDR1 SGDLS and CDR2 YYNGEE. The CDR3 loop is CASSVGLRRSETGELFF. The CDR3 DNA reads as TGTGCCAGCAGCGTAGGGTTGCGGCGTAGCGAAACCGGGGAGCTGTTTTTT.

Comment on this clone: The same CDR3 also results from other DNA sequences found in this sample. J is TRBJ2-7 and V is TRBV5-4; 8 bases are a match to TRBD2. Germline V lookup: CDR1 SGHNT, CDR2 YYREEE (reference sequence). V dropped 0 bases and J dropped 2; count of bases not matched to a gene: 7. CDR3 length: 16 residues. CDR3 DNA: TGTGCCAGCAGCTTGGGTGGGGCGGGGGGCCCCTACGAGCAGTACTTC. Its translation is CASSLGGAGGPYEQYF. Looking up the rest from reference TRBV5-4 and TRBJ2-7 gives the full variable domain: ETGVTQSPTHLIKTRGQQVTLRCSSQSGHNTVSWYQQALGQGPQFIFQYYREEENGRGNFPPRFSGLQFPNYSSELNVNALELDDSALYLCASSLGGAGGPYEQYFGPGTRLTVT.

The rearrangement uses TRBV9 and TRBJ1-6; unclear D gene. Deletions cut 0 bases from V and 3 bases from J, with 7 bases between. The CDR3 runs 15 residues. Germline-derived CDR1 and CDR2 are SGDLS and YYNGEE. CDR3 in DNA: TGTGCCAGCAGCGTAGACAGATTCTATAATTCACCCCTCCACTTT. The encoded protein is CASSVDRFYNSPLHF.

V gene TRBV2 combines with J gene TRBJ1-5; 8 bases agree with TRBD1. Germline CDR1 and CDR2: SNHLY and FYNNEI. This CDR3 region has 15 residues. V was clipped by 8 bases and J by 6 bases; unmatched bases: 12. The CDR3 coding sequence is TGTGCCAGCGAAAGAGACAGGGGTGCGGTTCAGCCCCAGCATTTT. Amino acid sequence: CASERDRGAVQPQHF.

The CDR3 nucleotides read TGTGCCATCAGTGAGGGGGACAGGGCCGAGGGAGAGACCCAGTACTTC. This translates into CAISEGDRAEGETQYF. The chain combines TRBV10-3 with TRBJ2-5; 9 nucleotides align to TRBD1. V shed 2 bases and J 4 bases; nucleotides not matched to a gene: 8. The CDR3 runs to 16 residues. Germline V gene data show CDR1 as ENHRY and CDR2 as SYGVKD.

The chain combines TRBV4-2 with TRBJ2-4, with TRBD2 matching over 7 bases. The CDR3 sequence is 17 residues long. Germline V gives CDR1 LGHNA, CDR2 YNFKEQ. V was clipped by 4 bases and J by 3 bases; unmatched bases: 12. The CDR3 region is CASSPGGGGRGKNIQYF. CDR3 sequence (DNA): TGTGCCAGCAGCCCTGGGGGGGGTGGAAGGGGCAAAAACATTCAGTACTTC.

The rearrangement joins TRBV9 to TRBJ2-5; 7 bases are shared with TRBD1. The CDR3 is made up of 16 amino acids. V lost 4 bases to trimming and J lost 2 bases; unmatched junction nucleotides: 11. Per germline, CDR1 SGDLS and CDR2 YYNGEE. In DNA, the CDR3 is TGTGCCAGCAGCACCCGACAGGGATTAGCTCAAGAGACCCAGTACTTC. This sequence encodes CASSTRQGLAQETQYF.

This clone occurred many times. Other DNA sequences from this sample encode an identical CDR3 as well. The rearrangement links TRBV12-3 or TRBV12-4 to TRBJ1-5; TRBD1 might be the D (6 bases). V lost 6 bases, J lost 4 bases, and 10 bases lay in between. This CDR3 is built from 13 residues. The DNA for the CDR3 is TGTGCCAGCAGGCCGACAGGAAATCAGCCCCAGCATTTT. Its translation: CASRPTGNQPQHF.

In this sample, this clone turned up once. The CDR3 bases are TGTGCCAGCAGCCAAGATAGGAGATCTGGGGCCAACGTCCTGACTTTC. Its translation is CASSQDRRSGANVLTF. This rearrangement joins TRBV3-1 (or the pseudogene TRBV3-2) to TRBJ2-6; D not certain. Germline V gives CDR1 LGHDT, CDR2 YNNKEL (reference sequence). This CDR3 region has 16 residues. V dropped 0 bases and J dropped 1 base, with 7 bases sitting between them.

This clone has only a few counts. The chain uses TRBV28 and TRBJ2-1, with D possibly matching TRBD2 (6 bases). The length of the CDR3 is 14 residues. The germline gives CDR1 MDHEN, CDR2 SYDVKM. V was trimmed by 8 bases and J by 6 bases, leaving 17 bases between them. The CDR3 bases are TGTGCCAGCCAAAGTCCAGGGAGGAGCAATGAGCAGTTCTTC. Protein product: CASQSPGRSNEQFF.

In its sample, this clone was seen a few times. The V and J genes are TRBV19 and TRBJ2-6, with D unresolved. The CDR3 consists of 15 residues. Germline lookup yields CDR1 LNHDA and CDR2 SQIVND (reference sequence). Trimming removed 6 bases at V and 1 base at J, with 10 bases between. The CDR3 sequence is CASRQAPSGANVLTF. The CDR3 DNA reads as TGTGCCAGTAGGCAGGCTCCTTCTGGGGCCAACGTCCTGACTTTC.

The chain combines TRBV29-1 with TRBJ2-7; TRBD1 might be the D (6 bases). CDR3 length equals 13 residues. Germline CDR1 SQVTM, CDR2 ANQGSEA. The V end lost 5 bases, the J end lost 0 bases, and 11 bases lay between the germline ends. CDR3: CSVTDRSSYEQYF. The CDR3 DNA sequence: TGCAGCGTTACCGACAGGAGCTCCTACGAGCAGTACTTC.

The chain combines TRBV5-4 with TRBJ2-5, with 8 bases lining up with TRBD1. The CDR3 spans 12 residues. V lost 4 bases to trimming and J lost 13 bases; unmatched junction nucleotides: 9. Germline CDR1 and CDR2: SGHNT and YYREEE (reference sequence). CDR3 DNA: TGTGCCAGCAGCCAGGACAGGGTCGTACCGTACTTC. Encoded protein: CASSQDRVVPYF.

The genes are TRBV20-1 and TRBJ1-4; D is unclear. Deletions cut 3 bases from V and 12 bases from J, with 8 bases between. The CDR3 contains 10 residues. Germline loops: CDR1 DFQATT, CDR2 SNEGSKA (reference sequence). This chain's CDR3 is CSARGNELFF. As DNA, the CDR3 is TGCAGTGCTAGGGGCAATGAACTGTTTTTT.

The sample holds one count of this clone. The chain couples TRBV28 to TRBJ1-2; a possible D gene is TRBD1 (5 bases). Trimming removed 3 bases from V and 5 bases from J, with 13 bases in between. The CDR3 runs to 14 residues. Germline V gives CDR1 MDHEN, CDR2 SYDVKM. The CDR3 DNA sequence: TGTGCCAGCAGTTTCTCCGGGGGAAGGTATGGCTACACCTTC. Translating gives CASSFSGGRYGYTF.

Written as DNA, the CDR3 is TGTGCCAGCAGCGCACAGGGGCTGAACACTGAAGCTTTCTTT. Its translation: CASSAQGLNTEAFF. V is TRBV7-3 and J is TRBJ1-1, with 7 bases aligning to TRBD1. From germline, CDR1 is SGHTA and CDR2 FQGTGA. The CDR3 is 14 residues long. V lost 5 bases to trimming and J lost 0 bases; unmatched junction nucleotides: 3. Supplemented by reference TRBV7-3 and TRBJ1-1, the full variable domain reads GAGVSQTPSNKVTEKGKYVELRCDPISGHTALYWYRQSLGQGPEFLIYFQGTGAADDSGLPNDRFFAVRPEGSVSTLKIQRTERGDSAVYLCASSAQGLNTEAFFGQGTRLTVV.

This chain connects TRBV7-9 to TRBJ1-5; D not resolved. The CDR3 consists of 17 residues. The V and J ends lost 1 base and 4 bases respectively, with 17 bases between them. The V gene's germline CDR1 is SEHNR and CDR2 FQNEAQ (reference sequence). This chain's CDR3 is CASSLVKENLQNQPQHF. The CDR3, as DNA: TGTGCCAGCAGCTTAGTCAAGGAGAACCTGCAAAATCAGCCCCAGCATTTT.

The chain recombines TRBV7-9 with TRBJ1-1, with D possibly being TRBD1 (5 bases). Germline CDR1 SEHNR, CDR2 FQNEAQ (reference sequence). V lost 3 bases to trimming and J lost 1 base, with 12 bases between them. The CDR3 extends over 15 amino acids. The CDR3 loop reads CASSLSQGPNTEAFF. In nucleotides, the CDR3 is TGTGCCAGCAGCTTGTCGCAGGGTCCGAACACTGAAGCTTTCTTT.

The gene calls are TRBV19 and TRBJ1-1, with TRBD1 matching 12 bases. The CDR3 runs 17 residues. Germline assignment: CDR1 LNHDA and CDR2 SQIVND (reference sequence). The V segment lost 5 bases and the J segment 5 bases; nucleotides outside the gene matches: 12. The CDR3 DNA reads as TGTGCCAGTAGTCCCCGGGACAGGGGGCCCGTAGAGACTGAAGCTTTCTTT. As protein: CASSPRDRGPVETEAFF.

The gene calls are TRBV3-1 (or the pseudogene TRBV3-2) and TRBJ2-1; TRBD1 is a possible D gene (5 bases). The CDR3 extends over 13 amino acids. Trimming shortened V by 0 bases and J by 10 bases, and 10 bases separated the two germline ends. CDR1 is LGHDT and CDR2 is YNNKEL in the germline V gene (reference sequence). CDR3 loop: CASSQDLRGEQFF. In nucleotides, the CDR3 is TGTGCCAGCAGCCAAGATCTAAGGGGAGAGCAGTTCTTC.